This TCR beta chain is from a study of T cell responses to AZD1222 COVID-19 vaccine. Overall study findings and caveats: Every sample of the repertoires postdated the peak T cell response. Most donors were white British and more were female, and clonal diversity was possibly underestimated.

Here immunoSEQ multiplex PCR was the method, and the copy in TCRdb shows in-frame clones only, minus some. The profile shows roughly 100,000 clones, 89% of them singletons. V was trimmed by 4 bases and J by 7 bases, leaving 17 bases between them. The CDR3 contains 14 residues. The germline CDR1 and CDR2 sequences are SGHDT and YYEEEE. Comments on this clone: Its cognate antigen is unknown.

This chain uses TRBV5-6 with TRBJ2-5; D unresolved. The TCR originated in an adult who received the AZD1222 COVID-19 vaccine. Specimen: peripheral blood, collected 28 days after the second AZD1222 dose. CDR3 residues: CASSPATAGGTQYF. The CDR3 bases are TGTGCCAGCAGCCCGGCCACAGCCGGTGGGACCCAGTACTTC.